The present entry profiles one T cell receptor beta chain with its context. The target antigen is unknown. This sample is drawn from a study of T cells after yellow fever vaccination. A universal primer site and UMIs were added as TCR cDNA was made by 5'RACE template switching. Each CDR3 protein gets one entry after TCRdb re-called the 5' RACE reads with MiXCR. The sample has some 600,000 distinct CDR3 sequences, less than 20% seen once. Trimming removed 6 bases from V and 4 bases from J, with 18 bases in between. This CDR3 is 15 amino acids long. General study findings and limits: Some clonotypes, a small share, were shared between CD4 and CD8 compartments.

The sequence was collected from a man in his late teens or twenties who received the YFV17D yellow fever vaccine. Sample: PBMCs, taken 5 to 6 days after the first yellow fever vaccination. The chain uses TRBV12-3 or TRBV12-4 and TRBJ1-2; D unresolved. As DNA, the CDR3 is TGTGCCAGCAGCCGGGCCCCACGGAGTCTCTATGGCTACACCTTC. This gives the protein CASSRAPRSLYGYTF.